The rows below give T cell receptor beta chains drawn from one sample of a study of prognosis after radiotherapy for stage I lung cancer. TCRdb reanalysed the multiplex PCR reads using MiXCR and keeps one entry per CDR3 protein. The profile covers over 50,000 distinct CDR3 sequences, with 30% to 35% appearing a single time and 9.2% taken by the ten largest. This sample comprised PBMCs, obtained before or after stereotactic body radiation therapy (not recorded which). These TCRs come from a donor of 50 years or more with non-small cell lung cancer. Both conserved end residues are part of each CDR3. The D gene is left open where the match is weak. Clone sizes are given selectively: once, few, many, or a class where the clone is expanded.

DNA,CDR3,J,size,D,V
TGTGCCACCAGTGATCAGGACAGTACCTATGGCTACACCTTC,CATSDQDSTYGYTF,TRBJ1-2,many,-,TRBV24-1
TGTGCCAGCAGCTTGCGGGGCGACGAGGGTGGCTACACCTTC,CASSLRGDEGGYTF,TRBJ1-2,many,-,TRBV7-2
TGCGCCAGCAGCTTGACGACTAGCGAGTACAATGAGCAGTTCTTC,CASSLTTSEYNEQFF,TRBJ2-1,many,TRBD2,TRBV5-1
TGCGCCAGCAGCCAATCAAGGACTAGCAACACCGGGGAGCTGTTTTTT,CASSQSRTSNTGELFF,TRBJ2-2,many,TRBD2,TRBV4-3
TGTGCCAGCAATGTGGGCAGGGGCTTATGGGACACTGAAGCTTTCTTT,CASNVGRGLWDTEAFF,TRBJ1-1,many,-,TRBV6-2/TRBV6-3
TGCAGTGCTAGAGATCATGCGCGGTGGCAAGAGACCCAGTACTTC,CSARDHARWQETQYF,TRBJ2-5,-,-,TRBV20-1
TGTGCCACCAGAAGGCAGAAAGGGACAGATACGCAGTATTTT,CATRRQKGTDTQYF,TRBJ2-3,-,-,TRBV15
TGTGCCAGCAGCATCAGGGGTTACACCGGGGAGCTGTTTTTT,CASSIRGYTGELFF,TRBJ2-2,many,-,TRBV11-2
TGTGCCAGCAGTTTAAATCAGGGTTCGGCTGAAGCTTTCTTT,CASSLNQGSAEAFF,TRBJ1-1,many,-,TRBV12-3/TRBV12-4
TGTGCCAGCAGCCAAGATATTCAGGGTTGGGGGGTTTACGAGCAGTACTTC,CASSQDIQGWGVYEQYF,TRBJ2-7,many,-,TRBV3-1
TGCAGCTCGCCCCACAGGGGCCGCAACTCCTACGAGCAGTACTTC,CSSPHRGRNSYEQYF,TRBJ2-7,many,TRBD1,TRBV20-1
TGTGCCACCAGTGAGGGGGTCGCTGGCTACACCTTC,CATSEGVAGYTF,TRBJ1-2,many,-,TRBV24-1
TGTGCTAGCAGTCGCGGGGTCACCGGGGAGCTGTTTTTT,CASSRGVTGELFF,TRBJ2-2,-,-,TRBV7-7
TGTGCCAGCAGCCATGCCCCCCCAGACCTTTTTCACGCCTCCTCCGACTATTATGGCTACACCTTC,CASSHAPPDLFHASSDYYGYTF,TRBJ1-2,many,-,TRBV3-2
TGCAGTGCGCGAGACTGGACAGGCCAAGAGACCCAGTACTTC,CSARDWTGQETQYF,TRBJ2-5,few,TRBD1,TRBV20-1
TGCAGTGCCGAGGGACTAGCGGTATACAATGAGCAGTTCTTC,CSAEGLAVYNEQFF,TRBJ2-1,many,TRBD2,TRBV20-1
TGCGCCAGCAGCAGAGACCCGGGACTAGGAGAAAGTACGCAGTATTTT,CASSRDPGLGESTQYF,TRBJ2-3,many,TRBD2,TRBV5-1
TGCAGCGTTGATATTGGTGGAAACATTCAGTACTTC,CSVDIGGNIQYF,TRBJ2-4,-,-,TRBV29-1
TGCAGTGCTAGACCCAGCGCGGCTAGCTTGAGTAGGGACGAGCAGTACTTC,CSARPSAASLSRDEQYF,TRBJ2-7,-,-,TRBV20-1
TGCAGTGCTAGAGGTCCTAGCGTAAGTCCCTACGAGCAGTACTTC,CSARGPSVSPYEQYF,TRBJ2-7,many,-,TRBV20-1
TGTGCCAGCAGCCCCCGACCCCGCGCCTCTGGGGCCAACGTCCTGACTTTC,CASSPRPRASGANVLTF,TRBJ2-6,many,-,TRBV7-3
TGTGCCAGCAGCCAAGTCCAGACTAGTCCGAACACCGGGGAGCTGTTTTTT,CASSQVQTSPNTGELFF,TRBJ2-2,once,-,TRBV3-1
TGTGCCAGCAGCCGAAAACCAGGGACAGGGCAAGAGACCCAGTACTTC,CASSRKPGTGQETQYF,TRBJ2-5,few,TRBD1,TRBV5-6
TGTGCCAGCAGCCGTGGACTAGCGAGCACAGATACGCAGTATTTT,CASSRGLASTDTQYF,TRBJ2-3,many,TRBD2,TRBV7-3
TGCAGTGCTGCAAGGGGAGCGAACACCGGGGAGCTGTTTTTT,CSAARGANTGELFF,TRBJ2-2,once,-,TRBV20-1
TGTGCCTGGAACAGGGGGCGTTTTTACGAGCAGTACTTC,CAWNRGRFYEQYF,TRBJ2-7,medium-sized,TRBD1,TRBV30
TGCAGTGCTAGATTCCCCGGGGCTAGCGGGAGAGACGAGCAGTACTTC,CSARFPGASGRDEQYF,TRBJ2-7,many,TRBD2,TRBV20-1
TGTGCCACCAGCCAAGACCAAGAGACCCAGTACTTC,CATSQDQETQYF,TRBJ2-5,many,-,TRBV24-1
TGTGCCAGCAGCTCCGGGGGAAGCACAGATACGCAGTATTTT,CASSSGGSTDTQYF,TRBJ2-3,many,-,TRBV7-2
TGTGCCAGCAGCTTAGTGGGGGTGCCAGAGACCCAGTACTTC,CASSLVGVPETQYF,TRBJ2-5,many,-,TRBV7-2
TGCGCCAGCAGCTTGAGGCCGGCCCCTTCCTCCTACGAGCAGTACTTC,CASSLRPAPSSYEQYF,TRBJ2-7,many,-,TRBV5-1
TGTGCCTGGAGTCCCGGGACAGATACGCAGTATTTT,CAWSPGTDTQYF,TRBJ2-3,many,-,TRBV30
TGTGCCTGGAGGTCTCCAGGCAGGAACACTGAAGCTTTCTTT,CAWRSPGRNTEAFF,TRBJ1-1,many,-,TRBV30
TGTGCCAGCAGTCGGGACAGGGTCATCTACGAGCAGTACTTC,CASSRDRVIYEQYF,TRBJ2-7,many,TRBD1,TRBV6-8
TGCAGTGCTAGCGAGGGAGGGGAGGGGAATGAGCAGTTCTTC,CSASEGGEGNEQFF,TRBJ2-1,many,TRBD2,TRBV20-1
TGCGCCAGCAGCTCCCCAAGGACTAGCGGGAGGGGGGGGGCCAAAAACATTCAGTACTTC,CASSSPRTSGRGGAKNIQYF,TRBJ2-4,few,TRBD2,TRBV5-1
TGTGCCGGATTAGCGGGAGCGAACACCGGGGAGCTGTTTTTT,CAGLAGANTGELFF,TRBJ2-2,-,TRBD2,TRBV30
TGTGCCACCAGTGACCCCGGTGGGGGTAACACAGATACGCAGTATTTT,CATSDPGGGNTDTQYF,TRBJ2-3,many,-,TRBV24-1
TGTGCCAGCAGCTCCACTATGGTGGATACGCAGTATTTT,CASSSTMVDTQYF,TRBJ2-3,once,-,TRBV7-3
TGTGCCAGCAGCTCTTTCTCACAGTTCTATGGCTACACCTTC,CASSSFSQFYGYTF,TRBJ1-2,many,-,TRBV5-6
TGCAGCGTTGAAGAAGTTGCCGGGGGGCCTCGGCGCGAGCAGTACTTC,CSVEEVAGGPRREQYF,TRBJ2-7,few,-,TRBV29-1
TGTGCCAGTACAACAAACAATGAGCAGTTCTTC,CASTTNNEQFF,TRBJ2-1,many,-,TRBV27
TGTGCCAGCAGCCCTGGGGGGGACGAGCAGTACTTC,CASSPGGDEQYF,TRBJ2-7,many,TRBD2,TRBV7-8
TGCAGTGCTAGAGAGGGTTCTCGTGACACCGGGGAGCTGTTTTTT,CSAREGSRDTGELFF,TRBJ2-2,many,-,TRBV20-1
TGTGCCAGCTCACCCCATAATCGCGACGAGCAGTACTTC,CASSPHNRDEQYF,TRBJ2-7,many,-,TRBV18
TGTGCCAGCAGTGTCCCCATAATGCGGGGTGGCTACACCTTC,CASSVPIMRGGYTF,TRBJ1-2,-,-,TRBV12-3/TRBV12-4
TGTGCCAGCAGTCGAGAGCGGGACAGGGTCTCTGGAAACACCATATATTTT,CASSRERDRVSGNTIYF,TRBJ1-3,-,TRBD1,TRBV11-2
TGTGCCAGCAGTTTCTGGCTAGCGGGCAACACCGGGGAGCTGTTTTTT,CASSFWLAGNTGELFF,TRBJ2-2,many,TRBD2,TRBV27
TGTGCCAGCAGCTTAGGTGCTAGCGGGGGCAGGGATACGCAGTATTTT,CASSLGASGGRDTQYF,TRBJ2-3,many,TRBD2,TRBV7-2
TGTGCCAGCAGCCCCCCACGGGCGGGAGGGGCGGGGAATGAGCAGTTCTTC,CASSPPRAGGAGNEQFF,TRBJ2-1,many,TRBD2,TRBV7-9
TGTGCCAGCAGCCAAGATCGGGGTGGCTACACCTTC,CASSQDRGGYTF,TRBJ1-2,many,-,TRBV18
TGTGCCAGCAGTTACTCTATCCCATGGGGATCTGGGGCCAACGTCCTGACTTTC,CASSYSIPWGSGANVLTF,TRBJ2-6,-,-,TRBV6-2/TRBV6-3
TGTGCCAGCAGTCGACAGGAAGAGACCCAGTACTTC,CASSRQEETQYF,TRBJ2-5,-,-,TRBV9
TGCAGTGCTCTGGGACTAGCGGGATTAAGTGAGCAGTTCTTC,CSALGLAGLSEQFF,TRBJ2-1,-,TRBD2,TRBV20-1
TGCGCCAGCAGCTTGGCGGGACAGGGGGAAGGCTACACCTTC,CASSLAGQGEGYTF,TRBJ1-2,many,TRBD1,TRBV5-1
TGTGCCAGCAGTTACAGGTGGCGCCCTCAATACGAGCAGTACTTC,CASSYRWRPQYEQYF,TRBJ2-7,many,-,TRBV6-5
TGTGCCACCAGCAGAGTATTCGGGGGCACATTGGGTTCCTACGAGCAGTACTTC,CATSRVFGGTLGSYEQYF,TRBJ2-7,-,-,TRBV15
TGCAGCGTTGATCCGCGGGGCGGGAGCTCCTACAATGAGCAGTTCTTC,CSVDPRGGSSYNEQFF,TRBJ2-1,many,TRBD2,TRBV29-1
TGTGCCTGCTCCGTCGGGCTTGTCACTGAAGCTTTCTTT,CACSVGLVTEAFF,TRBJ1-1,-,-,TRBV30